This record looks at one T cell receptor (beta chain) sequence and its context. Its antigen remains unknown. These data belong to a study of blood T cells in healthy people across ages. V was pared by 1 base and J by 5 bases, with 7 bases of the junction left unmatched. CDR3 length equals 15 residues. Germline-derived CDR1 and CDR2 are SEHNR and FQNEAQ (reference sequence). Study-wide results and caveats: Possibly confounding the expanded clonotype changes was the fact that donor CMV status was unknown. It was held that the diversity estimates obtained from one million T cells were underestimates. Higher diversity, along with more naive CD4+ cells, distinguished long-lived donors from aged donors.

A second roughly 6 to 11 cycle PCR used barcoded and J-beta primers. Each sample provided no less than 3 million CDR3-containing paired-end reads. TCRdb ran MiXCR on the 5' RACE reads and lists one entry per CDR3 protein. The sample records about 1,800,000 distinct CDR3 sequences, 28% being singletons. This rearrangement joins TRBV7-9 to TRBJ2-7; 8 bases match TRBD1. The sample taken for sequencing was blood. This clonotype was obtained from a woman in her twenties or thirties in good health. For the CDR3, the DNA is TGTGCCAGCAGCTTAGTTGTGCAGGGGGCTAACGAGCAGTACTTC. It yields the protein CASSLVVQGANEQYF.